This TCR beta chain came from a study of response to subunit inactivated influenza vaccine. TCRdb analysed the RT-PCR reads with MiXCR anew, one entry per CDR3 protein. The sample lists about 520,000 distinct CDR3 sequences, roughly 27% occurring once. V gave up 7 bases and J gave up 5 bases, with 21 bases separating them. This CDR3 spans 15 amino acids. Germline lookup yields CDR1 SGHRS and CDR2 YFSETQ. Sequencing was performed on CD4+ T cells sorted from PBMCs, taken around 5 days after vaccination. The V and J genes are TRBV5-1 and TRBJ2-5; D is possibly TRBD1 or TRBD2 (6 bases each). The origin of this receptor is a man in his fifties or sixties who received an inactivated influenza vaccine. The CDR3 nucleotides are TGCGCCAGCTGTAGCGGTTACCAAGGGGGGGAGACCCAGTACTTC. Translating gives CASCSGYQGGETQYF. Using reference TRBV5-1 and TRBJ2-5 for the parts outside the CDR3, the full variable domain is KAGVTQTPRYLIKTRGQQVTLSCSPISGHRSVSWYQQTPGQGLQFLFEYFSETQRNKGNFPGRFSGRQFSNSRSEMNVSTLELGDSALYLCASCSGYQGGETQYFGPGTRLLVL.